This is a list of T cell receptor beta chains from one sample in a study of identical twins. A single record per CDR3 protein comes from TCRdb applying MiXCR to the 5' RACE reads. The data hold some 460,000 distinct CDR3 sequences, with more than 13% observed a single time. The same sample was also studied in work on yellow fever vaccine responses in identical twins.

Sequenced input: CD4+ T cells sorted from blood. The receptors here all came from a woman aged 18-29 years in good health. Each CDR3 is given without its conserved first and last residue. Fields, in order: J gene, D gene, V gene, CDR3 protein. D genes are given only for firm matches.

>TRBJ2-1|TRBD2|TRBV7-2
ASSFSTSEGGEQF
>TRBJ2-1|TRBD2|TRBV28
ASVAGVVHEQF
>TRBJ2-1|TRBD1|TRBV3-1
ASSQGGTVAYNEQF
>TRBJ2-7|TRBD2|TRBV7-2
ASRLGGLAGGHEQY
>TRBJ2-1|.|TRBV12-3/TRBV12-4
ASFNGRPQRNEQF
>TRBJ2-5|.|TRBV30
AWSVKLQETQY
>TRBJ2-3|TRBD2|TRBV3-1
ASSQVSGGKDTQY
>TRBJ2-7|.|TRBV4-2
ASSRELTSEQY
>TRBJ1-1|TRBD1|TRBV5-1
ASSPDGGQGTEAF
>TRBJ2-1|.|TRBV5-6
ASSLVQEGQF
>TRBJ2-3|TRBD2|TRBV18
ASSPFGSGGLPGTDTQY
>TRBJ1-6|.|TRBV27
ASSFEGQGSPLH
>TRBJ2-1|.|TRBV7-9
ASSQVAASYNEQF
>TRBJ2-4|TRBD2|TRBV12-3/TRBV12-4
ASSLKTSGIAKNIQY
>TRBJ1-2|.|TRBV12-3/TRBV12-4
ASTRGEVNYGYT
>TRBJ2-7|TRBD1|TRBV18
ASSPTGPEQY
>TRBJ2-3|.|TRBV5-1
ASSLQAGLPTDTQY
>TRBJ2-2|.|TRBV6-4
ASSPGPPGTGELF
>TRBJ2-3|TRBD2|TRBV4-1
ASSQDRGAGTDTQY
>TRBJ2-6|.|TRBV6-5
ASSYSIASGANVLT
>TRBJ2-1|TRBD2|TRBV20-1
SAKGRTSGRVSSYNEQF
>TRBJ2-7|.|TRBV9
ASSVGGSAYEQY
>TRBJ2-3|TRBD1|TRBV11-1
ASSRDRAGADTQY
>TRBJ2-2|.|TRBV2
ASSEALGWGGELF
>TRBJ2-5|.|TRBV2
ASSLGHFQETQY
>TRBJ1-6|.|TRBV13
ASSSQDRYSPLH
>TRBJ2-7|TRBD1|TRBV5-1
ASSLTGDEQY
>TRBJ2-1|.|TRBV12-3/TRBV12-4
ASRSGRSYNEQF
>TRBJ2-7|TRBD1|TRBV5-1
ASTMSGTGAYEQY
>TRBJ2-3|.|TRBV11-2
ASSLDRVGTDTQY
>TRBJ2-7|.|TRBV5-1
ASSPQTGLEQY
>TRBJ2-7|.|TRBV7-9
ASSDLSYEQY
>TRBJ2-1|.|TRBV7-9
ASSFRGGGSYNEQF
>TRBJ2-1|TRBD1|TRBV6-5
ASSNLDRDADNEQF
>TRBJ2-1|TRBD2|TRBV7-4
ASSHAAASGRFDEQF
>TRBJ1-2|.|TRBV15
ATSSLKVGLYGYT
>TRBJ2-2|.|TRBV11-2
ASYPNTGELF
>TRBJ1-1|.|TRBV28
ASSFVSGAF
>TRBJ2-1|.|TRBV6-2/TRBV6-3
ASSYSVRTGSYNEQF
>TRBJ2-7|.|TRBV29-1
SVRGGTYEQY
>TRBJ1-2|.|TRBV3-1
ASSRGGGSSCGYT
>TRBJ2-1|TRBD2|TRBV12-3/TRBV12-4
ASRTSGAVYNEQF
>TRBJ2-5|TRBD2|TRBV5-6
ASSLAYRLAMTETQY
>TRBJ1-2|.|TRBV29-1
SVEGPRGAYGYT
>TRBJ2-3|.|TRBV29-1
SVEGRGADTQY
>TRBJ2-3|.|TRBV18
ASSSSSGPVSTQY
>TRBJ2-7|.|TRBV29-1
SVEVGLYEQY
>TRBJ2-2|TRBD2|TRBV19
ASSMLAGAANTGELF
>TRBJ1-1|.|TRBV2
ASTPVFRAF
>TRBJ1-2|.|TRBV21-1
ASSKGPGGDYGYT
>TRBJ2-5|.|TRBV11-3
ASSQSSGIQETQY
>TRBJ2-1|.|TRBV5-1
ASSFDSSYNEQF
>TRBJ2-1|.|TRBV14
ASSDAGLNEQF
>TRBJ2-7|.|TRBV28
ASSLGQTSSGLLVHEQY
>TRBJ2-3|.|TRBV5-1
ASSLETTTDTQY